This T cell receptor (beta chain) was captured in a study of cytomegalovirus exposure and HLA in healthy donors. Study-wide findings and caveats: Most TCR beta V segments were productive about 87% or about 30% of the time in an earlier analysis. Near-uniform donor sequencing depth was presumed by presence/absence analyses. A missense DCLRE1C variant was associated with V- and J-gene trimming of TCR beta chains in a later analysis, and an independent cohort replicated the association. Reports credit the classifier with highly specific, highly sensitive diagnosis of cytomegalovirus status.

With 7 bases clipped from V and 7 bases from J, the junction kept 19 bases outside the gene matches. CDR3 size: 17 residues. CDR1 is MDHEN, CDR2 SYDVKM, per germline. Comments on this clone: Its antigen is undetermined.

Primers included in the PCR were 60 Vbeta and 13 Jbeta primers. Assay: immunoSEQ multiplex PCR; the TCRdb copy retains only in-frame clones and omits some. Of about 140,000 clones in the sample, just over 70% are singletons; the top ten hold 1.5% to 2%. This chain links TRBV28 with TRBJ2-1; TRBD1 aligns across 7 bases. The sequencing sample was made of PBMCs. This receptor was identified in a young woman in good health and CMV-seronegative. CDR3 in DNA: TGTGCCAGCACCCTACGACAGGGCTGGGGGCTGGCTAATGAGCAGTTCTTC. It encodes CASTLRQGWGLANEQFF.